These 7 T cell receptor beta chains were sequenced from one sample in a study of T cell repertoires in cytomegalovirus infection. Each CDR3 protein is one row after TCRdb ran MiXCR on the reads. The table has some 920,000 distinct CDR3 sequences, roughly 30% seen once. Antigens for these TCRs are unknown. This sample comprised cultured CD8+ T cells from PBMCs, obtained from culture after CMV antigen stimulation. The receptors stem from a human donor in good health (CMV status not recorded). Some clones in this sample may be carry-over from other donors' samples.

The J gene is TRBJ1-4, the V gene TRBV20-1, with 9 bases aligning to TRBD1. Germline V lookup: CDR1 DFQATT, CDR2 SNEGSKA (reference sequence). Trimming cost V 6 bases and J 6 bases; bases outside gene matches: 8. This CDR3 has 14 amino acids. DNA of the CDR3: TGCAGTGCCAGCCCGGGACAGGGTTATGAAAAACTGTTTTTT. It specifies CSASPGQGYEKLFF.

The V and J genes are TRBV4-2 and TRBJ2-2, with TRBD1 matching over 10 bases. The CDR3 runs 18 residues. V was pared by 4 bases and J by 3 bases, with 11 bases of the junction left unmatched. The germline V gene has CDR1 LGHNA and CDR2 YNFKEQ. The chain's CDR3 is CASSPAQDRGLYTGELFF. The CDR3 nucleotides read TGTGCCAGCAGCCCCGCCCAAGACAGGGGGCTATACACCGGGGAGCTGTTTTTT.

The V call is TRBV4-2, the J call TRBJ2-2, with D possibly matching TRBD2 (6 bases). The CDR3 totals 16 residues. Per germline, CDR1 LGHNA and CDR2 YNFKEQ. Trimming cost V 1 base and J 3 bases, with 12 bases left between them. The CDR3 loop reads CASSQGLLAYTGELFF. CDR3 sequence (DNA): TGTGCCAGCAGCCAAGGGCTTCTAGCGTACACCGGGGAGCTGTTTTTT.

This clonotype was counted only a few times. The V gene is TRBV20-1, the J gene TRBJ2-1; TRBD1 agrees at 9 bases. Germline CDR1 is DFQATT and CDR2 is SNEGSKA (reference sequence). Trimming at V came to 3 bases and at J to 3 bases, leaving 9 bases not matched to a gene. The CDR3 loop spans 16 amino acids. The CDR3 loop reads CSASQAGTGYYNEQFF. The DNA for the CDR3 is TGCAGTGCTAGCCAAGCCGGGACAGGGTACTACAATGAGCAGTTCTTC.

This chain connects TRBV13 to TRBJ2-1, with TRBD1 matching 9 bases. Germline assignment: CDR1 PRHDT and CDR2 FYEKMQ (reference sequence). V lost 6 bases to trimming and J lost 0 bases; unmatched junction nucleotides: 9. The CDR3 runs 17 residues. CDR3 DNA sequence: TGTGCCAGCAGTTCTTCCCCGGGACAGGGCTCCTACAATGAGCAGTTCTTC. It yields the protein CASSSSPGQGSYNEQFF.

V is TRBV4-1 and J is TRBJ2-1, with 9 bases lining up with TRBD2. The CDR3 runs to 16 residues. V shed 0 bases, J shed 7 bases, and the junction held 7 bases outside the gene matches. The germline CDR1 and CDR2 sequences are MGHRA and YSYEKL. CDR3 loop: CASSQDPAGGGNEQFF. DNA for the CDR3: TGCGCCAGCAGCCAAGACCCAGCGGGGGGTGGGAATGAGCAGTTCTTC.

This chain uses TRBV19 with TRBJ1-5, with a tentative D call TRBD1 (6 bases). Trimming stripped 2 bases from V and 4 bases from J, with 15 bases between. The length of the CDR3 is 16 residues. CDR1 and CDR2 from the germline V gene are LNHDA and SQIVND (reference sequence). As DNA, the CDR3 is TGTGCCAGTAGTATAACAGGGAGGAATACTAATCAGCCCCAGCATTTT. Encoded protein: CASSITGRNTNQPQHF.